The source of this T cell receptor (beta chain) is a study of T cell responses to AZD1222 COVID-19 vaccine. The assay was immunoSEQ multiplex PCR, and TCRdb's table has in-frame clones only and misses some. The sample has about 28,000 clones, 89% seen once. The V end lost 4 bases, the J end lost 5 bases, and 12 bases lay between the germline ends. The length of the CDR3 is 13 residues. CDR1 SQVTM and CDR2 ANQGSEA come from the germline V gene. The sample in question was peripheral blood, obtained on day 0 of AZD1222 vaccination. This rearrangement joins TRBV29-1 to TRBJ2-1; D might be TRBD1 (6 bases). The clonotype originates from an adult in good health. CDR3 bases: TGCAGCGTTGTGGGCAGGGGTAACAATGAGCAGTTCTTC. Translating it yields CSVVGRGNNEQFF.